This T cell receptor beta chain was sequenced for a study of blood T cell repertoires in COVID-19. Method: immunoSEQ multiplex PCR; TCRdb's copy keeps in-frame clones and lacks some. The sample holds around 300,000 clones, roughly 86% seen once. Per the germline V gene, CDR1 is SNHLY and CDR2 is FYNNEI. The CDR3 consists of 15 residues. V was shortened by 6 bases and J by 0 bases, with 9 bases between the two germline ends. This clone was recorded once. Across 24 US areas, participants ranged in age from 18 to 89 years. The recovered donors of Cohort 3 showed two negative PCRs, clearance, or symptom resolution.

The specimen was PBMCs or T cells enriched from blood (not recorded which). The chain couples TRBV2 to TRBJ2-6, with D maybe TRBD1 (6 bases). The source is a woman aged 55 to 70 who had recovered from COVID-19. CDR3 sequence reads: CASRPGHSGANVLTF. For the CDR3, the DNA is TGTGCCAGCAGACCGGGACACTCTGGGGCCAACGTCCTGACTTTC.